These 7 T cell receptor beta chains were sequenced from one sample in a study of T cells in Graves' hyperthyroidism and ophthalmopathy. Amplified TCR beta CDR3 regions derived from RNA transcripts. A first-round RT-PCR of the TCR CDR3 used the HTBI primer set. TCRdb called the multiplex PCR reads again in MiXCR, with one record for every CDR3 protein. Seen here are 96,000 or so distinct CDR3 sequences, around 50% observed once, and the top ten hold 25% to 30%. The material sequenced was blood. All receptors come from a middle-aged woman with Graves' hyperthyroidism.

This chain joins TRBV12-3 or TRBV12-4 and TRBJ2-7, with D uncertain. CDR3 size: 12 residues. Trimming removed 0 bases from V and 6 bases from J, with 6 bases in between. The CDR3 DNA reads TGTGCCAGCAGTTTAGCAGGGCCCGAGCAGTACTTC. It encodes CASSLAGPEQYF.

This clonotype was seen at least ten times. The chain links TRBV7-2 to TRBJ2-5; 7 bases map to TRBD1. This CDR3 comprises 15 residues. In germline, CDR1 is SGHTA, CDR2 FQGNSA. V trimming: 4 bases; J trimming: 4 bases; junction bases outside the gene matches: 9. CDR3 sequence (DNA): TGTGCCAGCAGCTCTCAGACAGGGCTTGGAGAGACCCAGTACTTC. As protein: CASSSQTGLGETQYF.

This clonotype was recorded at least ten times. This rearrangement joins TRBV5-1 to TRBJ1-2, with D perhaps TRBD1 (6 bases). V lost 1 base to trimming and J lost 8 bases, with 15 bases between them. This CDR3 region has 14 residues. Germline assignment: CDR1 SGHRS and CDR2 YFSETQ. The CDR3 region is CASSLNGRGEGYTF. CDR3 sequence (DNA): TGCGCCAGCAGCTTGAACGGGAGGGGGGAAGGCTACACCTTC.

V and J are TRBV20-1 and TRBJ1-5, with D possibly TRBD1 on 5 matching bases. The V end was cut by 0 bases, the J end by 7 bases, with 10 bases between. Looked up from germline, CDR1 is DFQATT and CDR2 is SNEGSKA (reference sequence). The CDR3 spans 13 residues. DNA of the CDR3: TGCAGTGCTAGAGATATGGGGGGACAGCCCCAGCATTTT. Amino acids: CSARDMGGQPQHF.

Of note for this clonotype: Since the CDR3 does not end with the conserved phenylalanine or tryptophan, this likely comes from a read error. V and J are TRBV29-1 and TRBJ2-7, with 7 nucleotides matching TRBD2. V shed 6 bases and J 2 bases; nucleotides not matched to a gene: 4. The CDR3 is 12 residues long. CDR1 is SQVTM, CDR2 ANQGSEA, per germline. The CDR3 loop is CSVGRGAYEQYL. The DNA for the CDR3 is TGCAGCGTGGGACGGGGGGCCTACGAGCAGTACTTA.

The V and J genes are TRBV7-2 and TRBJ1-3; weak D call: TRBD1 (5 bases). CDR1 and CDR2 (germline): SGHTA, FQGNSA. The CDR3 is 16 amino acids. Trimming took off 5 bases at V and 2 bases at J, with 16 bases between the two ends. For the CDR3, the DNA is TGTGCCAGCAGCCAGGGCGGTTGGAACACTGGAAACACCATATATTTT. Encoded protein: CASSQGGWNTGNTIYF.

Of note for this clonotype: One end of the junction fails to match germline, which may point to a read error. The chain carries TRBV5-1 and TRBJ1-1; 11 nucleotides agree with TRBD1. Per the germline V gene, CDR1 is SGHRS and CDR2 is YFSETQ. CDR3 length equals 15 residues. The CDR3 DNA is TGCGCCAGCAGCTGGACAGGGGGCGCATACACTGAAGCTCTCTTT. It yields the protein CASSWTGGAYTEALF. Looking up the rest from reference TRBV5-1 and TRBJ1-1 gives the full variable domain: KAGVTQTPRYLIKTRGQQVTLSCSPISGHRSVSWYQQTPGQGLQFLFEYFSETQRNKGNFPGRFSGRQFSNSRSEMNVSTLELGDSALYLCASSWTGGAYTEALFGQGTRLTVV.